Below are 19 T cell receptor beta chains sequenced from a single sample in a study of vaccination and CD4 T cells after COVID-19 (dated by TCRdb to 2021 to 2024). Libraries were constructed by PCR. Data came from an Illumina iSeq 100. TCR sequencing of DNA from cultured CD4+ T cells used the Oncomine TCR Beta short-read assay at the Johns Hopkins FTIC core. The raw public data were reprocessed by TCRdb itself: fastp quality trimming at Q25, MiXCR clonotype calling, in-frame beta chains only. Duplicate CDR3 protein sequences are folded into a single record with the most common DNA and genes. Within this sample are some 11,000 distinct CDR3 sequences, with over 60% of them counted one time only. The leading ten clones occupy around 19% of the sample. Sample treatment or condition, as interpreted from the label and publication: roughly 10-day PBMC culture with coronavirus spike peptide pools or control peptides (ViraFEST assay).

Which antigens these TCRs recognize remains unknown. Sequenced sample: CD4+ T cells from blood, cultured in vitro. The receptor source for this set is a human donor who had recovered from COVID-19.

The CDR3 loop reads CASSPSINYGYTF. CDR3 DNA sequence: TGTGCCAGCTCACCATCGATCAACTATGGCTACACCTTC. The V call is TRBV18, the J call TRBJ1-2; D unresolved. Trimming cost V 2 bases and J 2 bases, with 6 bases left between them. The V gene's germline CDR1 is KGHSH and CDR2 LQKENI. The CDR3 extends over 13 amino acids.

This sequence joins TRBV28 and TRBJ1-4; 9 bases agree with TRBD1. Germline V CDR1 and CDR2: MDHEN, SYDVKM. Trimming took 4 bases from V and 7 from J; bases not matched to a gene: 7. The CDR3 sequence is 15 residues long. Here the CDR3 reads CASSSLQGAFEKLFF. As DNA, the CDR3 is TGTGCCAGCAGTTCTCTACAGGGGGCGTTTGAAAAACTGTTTTTT.

V and J are TRBV20-1 and TRBJ1-5; possibly TRBD1 for D (6 bases). V lost 7 bases to trimming and J lost 2 bases, with 15 bases between them. Germline CDR1 and CDR2: DFQATT and SNEGSKA (reference sequence). The length of the CDR3 is 14 residues. In DNA form, the CDR3 reads TGCAGTGTTAGGGGGGGGGCTGGCAATCAGCCCCAGCATTTT. This codes for CSVRGGAGNQPQHF.

V and J are TRBV11-2 and TRBJ2-3; 9 bases are a match to TRBD1. Germline loops: CDR1 SGHAT, CDR2 FQNNGV. This CDR3 has 15 amino acids. V gave up 5 bases and J gave up 3 bases; unmatched junction bases: 6. CDR3 DNA sequence: TGTGCCAGCAGCACCGGGACAGGGTGGACAGATACGCAGTATTTT. Translated, it gives CASSTGTGWTDTQYF. The full variable domain, its missing parts supplied by reference TRBV11-2 and TRBJ2-3, is EAGVAQSPRYKIIEKRQSVAFWCNPISGHATLYWYQQILGQGPKLLIQFQNNGVVDDSQLPKDRFSAERLKGVDSTLKIQPAKLEDSAVYLCASSTGTGWTDTQYFGPGTRLTVL.

The chain links TRBV27 to TRBJ2-7; 10 bases fit TRBD1. V gave up 6 bases and J gave up 2 bases; unmatched junction bases: 7. The CDR3 length is 15 residues. CDR1 is MNHEY and CDR2 is SMNVEV in the germline V gene (reference sequence). Written as DNA, the CDR3 is TGTGCCAGCAGGTCAACGGGACAGGGGCCCTACGAGCAGTACTTC. Protein product: CASRSTGQGPYEQYF.

V usage is TRBV19 and J usage is TRBJ1-5; D is perhaps TRBD1 (5 bases). The CDR3 is 16 residues long. Per germline, CDR1 LNHDA and CDR2 SQIVND (reference sequence). The V and J ends lost 4 bases and 5 bases respectively, with 18 bases between them. The CDR3 sequence is CASSTTRGRGDQPQHF. CDR3 sequence (DNA): TGTGCCAGTAGTACCACCCGCGGGAGGGGAGATCAGCCCCAGCATTTT.

CDR3 sequence reads: CASSSRLRGRSYEQYF. The CDR3 region has the DNA TGTGCCAGTAGTAGCAGACTCCGCGGGAGATCCTACGAGCAGTACTTC. The genes are TRBV19 and TRBJ2-7; 7 bases align to TRBD2. CDR3 size: 16 residues. CDR1 LNHDA and CDR2 SQIVND come from the germline V gene (reference sequence). J gave up 1 base and V 4 bases, and 10 bases lay outside the gene matches.

About this clonotype: A read error may produce the germline difference seen at one junction end. V usage is TRBV20-1 and J usage is TRBJ1-5; D remains unclear. There are 12 residues in the CDR3. Per the germline V gene, CDR1 is DFQATT and CDR2 is SNEGSKA (reference sequence). In DNA form, the CDR3 reads TGCAGTGCTGGAGACCAGCTCGGGTCCCAGCATTTT. Residues: CSAGDQLGSQHF.

V is TRBV7-2 and J is TRBJ1-5, with D hard to call. Looked up from germline, CDR1 is SGHTA and CDR2 is FQGNSA. Trimming left V 1 base short and J 0 bases short, with 7 bases between. This CDR3 is 15 amino acids long. CDR3 coding DNA: TGTGCCAGCAGCTTAGGGAGGAGTAGCAATCAGCCCCAGCATTTT. It is translated as CASSLGRSSNQPQHF. The full variable domain, completed using reference TRBV7-2 and TRBJ1-5, is GAGVSQSPSNKVTEKGKDVELRCDPISGHTALYWYRQSLGQGLEFLIYFQGNSAPDKSGLPSDRFSAERTGGSVSTLTIQRTQQEDSAVYLCASSLGRSSNQPQHFGDGTRLSIL.

V usage is TRBV20-1 and J usage is TRBJ2-2; maybe TRBD2 (6 bases). Germline lookup yields CDR1 DFQATT and CDR2 SNEGSKA (reference sequence). The length of the CDR3 is 14 residues. The CDR3 reads CSARGSEVPGELFF. CDR3 bases: TGCAGCGCGCGGGGCAGTGAGGTGCCCGGGGAGCTGTTTTTT.

This clonotype came up a few times. This rearrangement joins TRBV10-2 to TRBJ2-7, with 7 bases that match TRBD1. The CDR3 has 15 residues. The ends lost 4 bases at V and 3 bases at J; junction bases unmatched: 9. CDR1 is WSHSY, CDR2 SAAADI, per germline. Written as DNA, the CDR3 is TGCGCCAGCAGTGGGGACAGTAACCAGAACTACGAGCAGTACTTC. Amino acids: CASSGDSNQNYEQYF.

V usage is TRBV5-4 and J usage is TRBJ2-3, with D tentatively TRBD1 or TRBD2 (5 bases each). This CDR3 spans 14 amino acids. Trimming removed 3 bases at V and 3 bases at J, with 11 bases between. CDR1 is SGHNT and CDR2 is YYREEE in the germline V gene (reference sequence). For the CDR3, the DNA is TGTGCCAGCAGCTCCGGTTGGGGGACAGATACGCAGTATTTT. Protein sequence: CASSSGWGTDTQYF.

The sample holds one count of this clonotype. The chain is built from TRBV6-5 and TRBJ1-2; possible D gene TRBD1, 6 bases. V was trimmed by 3 bases and J by 2 bases, leaving 13 bases between them. CDR3 size: 15 residues. From germline, CDR1 is MNHEY and CDR2 SVGAGI. CDR3 loop: CASSYSQGINYGYTF. DNA of the CDR3: TGTGCCAGCAGTTATTCGCAGGGGATCAACTATGGCTACACCTTC.

This clonotype was seen a handful of times. The chain joins TRBV7-9 to TRBJ1-1; a possible D gene is TRBD1 (6 bases). Germline V gene lookup returns CDR1 SEHNR and CDR2 FQNEAQ (reference sequence). V was cut by 2 bases and J by 0 bases, with 16 bases left in between. The CDR3 spans 17 residues. Written as DNA, the CDR3 is TGTGCCAGCAGCTTACTGGGGGGGGCCCGAATGAACACTGAAGCTTTCTTT. Translated: CASSLLGGARMNTEAFF.

This chain's CDR3 is CASSLDRGGQPQHF. CDR3 bases: TGTGCCAGCAGCTTAGATCGGGGTGGTCAGCCCCAGCATTTT. The chain uses TRBV7-2 and TRBJ1-5, with unresolved D. The germline V gene encodes CDR1 SGHTA and CDR2 FQGNSA. This CDR3 spans 14 amino acids. The V gene lost 1 base and the J gene lost 6 bases, with 10 bases spanning the gap.

The chain uses TRBV19 and TRBJ2-1, with unresolved D. This CDR3 is 12 amino acids long. V shed 6 bases and J shed 6 bases, with 9 bases lying between them. The germline V gene has CDR1 LNHDA and CDR2 SQIVND (reference sequence). The CDR3 sequence is CASRGRFNEQFF. As DNA, the CDR3 is TGTGCCAGTAGGGGCAGGTTCAATGAGCAGTTCTTC.

This clonotype was detected only a few times. The V gene is TRBV19, the J gene TRBJ1-3; D remains unclear. CDR3 size: 15 residues. V dropped 6 bases and J dropped 0 bases, with 12 bases sitting between them. Germline V CDR1 and CDR2: LNHDA, SQIVND (reference sequence). The CDR3 is CASSRARNSGNTIYF. In DNA, the CDR3 is TGTGCCAGTAGCCGGGCCCGAAACTCTGGAAACACCATATATTTT.

The genes are TRBV7-9 and TRBJ1-1; D might be TRBD1 (6 bases). Germline-derived CDR1 and CDR2 are SEHNR and FQNEAQ (reference sequence). Trimming removed 3 bases from V and 3 bases from J, with 11 bases in between. This CDR3 has 14 residues. CDR3 bases: TGTGCCAGCAGCTTCCGGACAGAATACACTGAAGCTTTCTTT. Its protein product is CASSFRTEYTEAFF.

The chain recombines TRBV20-1 with TRBJ1-5; D remains unclear. V was cut by 0 bases and J by 5 bases, with 20 bases left in between. The germline gives CDR1 DFQATT, CDR2 SNEGSKA (reference sequence). The CDR3 spans 17 residues. CDR3 nucleotides: TGCAGTGCTAGAGACAAGTTGGTCCGGGCCGGGGATCAGCCCCAGCATTTT. Translating it yields CSARDKLVRAGDQPQHF.